This T cell receptor beta chain stems from a study of response to subunit inactivated influenza vaccine. TCRdb used MiXCR to reprocess the RT-PCR reads, holding one entry per CDR3 protein. The table records about 570,000 distinct CDR3 sequences, roughly 10% of them present only once. Deletions cut 6 bases from V and 4 bases from J, with 18 bases between. Germline V gene lookup returns CDR1 ENHRY and CDR2 SYGVKD. The CDR3 runs 16 residues. The data also belong to a second study, concerning T cells expressing NK-cell markers. That report notes: Generation of TCR beta cDNA was performed by 5'RACE template switching incorporating UMIs. Serological testing identified seven of the eight sequenced donors as HCMV-seropositive and one as seronegative.

This specimen consisted of PBMCs from blood, obtained on the day of vaccination. The clonotype comes from a man aged 50 or older who received an inactivated influenza vaccine. V is TRBV10-3 and J is TRBJ2-2, with D perhaps TRBD1 or TRBD2 (7 bases each). Here the CDR3 DNA reads TGTGCCATCAGCAGTACAGGGGAGGGGCCCACCGGGGAGCTGTTTTTT. This sequence encodes CAISSTGEGPTGELFF.